Here is one T cell receptor beta chain with its context. The data were obtained in a study of cytomegalovirus exposure and HLA in healthy donors. At the time of sampling, donors were nominally healthy, though unrecorded immune exposures were likely. Primers for the PCR totalled 60 Vbeta and 13 Jbeta. Method: immunoSEQ multiplex PCR; TCRdb's copy keeps in-frame clones and lacks some. The sample includes about 200,000 clones, around 80% of them seen just once. The clonotype originates from a woman between 18 and 30 years old in good health and CMV-seronegative. The sequenced material came from PBMCs.

The CDR3 nucleotides are TGTGCCAGCAGCGAAACTACAGGGTACTCTGGAAACACCATATATTTT. It is translated as CASSETTGYSGNTIYF. The chain combines TRBV7-9 with TRBJ1-3, with D possibly TRBD1 on 6 matching bases. Germline V gene sequence: CDR1 SEHNR, CDR2 FQNEAQ (reference sequence). V was shortened by 5 bases and J by 0 bases, with 14 bases between the two germline ends. CDR3 size: 16 residues.